This T cell receptor beta chain was captured by sequencing in a study of regulatory T cells in long-lasting Graves disease. Arm-PCR of CDR3 regions with iRepertoire HTBI primers generated TCR beta libraries. TCRdb recomputed calls from the multiplex PCR reads with MiXCR, one row per CDR3 protein. In the table there are about 540,000 distinct CDR3 sequences, roughly 12% of which are singletons. Time point here: newly diagnosed GD, antithyroid drugs for less than 3 months. The authors made the TCR library using RNA they extracted from PBMCs. This clonotype was detected many times. These data were also reused for a study on T cells in Graves' hyperthyroidism and ophthalmopathy.

The TCR comes from a man aged 30 to 45 with Graves disease. Sample: peripheral blood mononuclear cells (PBMCs), taken at new diagnosis, from a patient treated with antithyroid drugs.

The CDR3 DNA follows: TGTGCCAGCGGGCTTTGGACAGGGGTGAGCGAGCAGTACTTC. This encodes CASGLWTGVSEQYF. The V gene is TRBV2, the J gene TRBJ2-7, with TRBD1 matching over 9 bases. CDR1 and CDR2 (germline): SNHLY, FYNNEI. CDR3 size: 14 residues. The V and J ends lost 8 bases and 6 bases, in that order; junction bases with no gene match: 11.